The entry below gives a single T cell receptor beta chain sequence along with its context. This specimen belongs to a study of T-cell reconstitution after alpha-beta-depleted transplantation in children. Molecular barcoding with unique molecular identifiers was used for the TCRbeta library. MiXCR, run by TCRdb on the PCR reads, gives a single entry per CDR3 protein. The table lists around 480,000 distinct CDR3 sequences, around a third of them singletons. From germline, CDR1 is SGHTS and CDR2 YDEGEE. The CDR3 is 13 amino acids. The V end lost 3 bases, the J end lost 5 bases, and 11 bases lay between the germline ends.

The source of this sequence is a human donor who donated a stem cell graft to a child with aplastic anemia. The V and J genes are TRBV5-8 and TRBJ1-1; perhaps TRBD1 as D (5 bases). Sequenced here: PBMCs from the stem cell graft donor, sampled from the stem cell graft. The CDR3 spells CASSWEGPTEAFF. CDR3 sequence (DNA): TGTGCCAGCAGCTGGGAGGGGCCGACTGAAGCTTTCTTT.